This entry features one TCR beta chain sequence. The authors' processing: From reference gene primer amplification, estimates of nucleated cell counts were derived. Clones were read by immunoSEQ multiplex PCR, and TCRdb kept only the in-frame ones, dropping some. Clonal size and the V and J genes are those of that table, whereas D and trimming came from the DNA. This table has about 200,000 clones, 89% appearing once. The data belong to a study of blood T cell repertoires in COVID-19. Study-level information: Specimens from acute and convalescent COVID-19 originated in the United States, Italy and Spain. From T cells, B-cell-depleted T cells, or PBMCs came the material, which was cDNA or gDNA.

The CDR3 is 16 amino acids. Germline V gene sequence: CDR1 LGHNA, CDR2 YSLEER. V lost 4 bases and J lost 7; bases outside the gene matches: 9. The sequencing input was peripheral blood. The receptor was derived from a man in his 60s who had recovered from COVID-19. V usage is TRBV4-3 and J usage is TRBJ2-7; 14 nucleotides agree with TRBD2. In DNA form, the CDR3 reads TGCGCCAGCAGCCGGGGGACTAGCGGGAGCCGGGTTGAGCAGTACTTC. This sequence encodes CASSRGTSGSRVEQYF.